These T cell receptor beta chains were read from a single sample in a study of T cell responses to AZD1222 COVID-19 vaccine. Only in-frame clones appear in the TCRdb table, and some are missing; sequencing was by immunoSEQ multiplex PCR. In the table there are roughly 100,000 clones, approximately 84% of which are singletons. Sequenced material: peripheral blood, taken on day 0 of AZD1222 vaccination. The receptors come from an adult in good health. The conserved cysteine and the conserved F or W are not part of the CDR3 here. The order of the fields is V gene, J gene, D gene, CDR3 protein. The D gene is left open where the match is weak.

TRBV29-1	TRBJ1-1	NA	STVTGNTEAF
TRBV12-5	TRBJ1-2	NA	ASGDRNYGYT
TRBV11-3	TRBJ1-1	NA	ASSLSYPAGTEAF
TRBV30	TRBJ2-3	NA	AWSKGLIEADTQY
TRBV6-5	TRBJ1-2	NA	ASSYIGDGYGYT
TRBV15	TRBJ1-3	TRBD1	ATSRENRGLGNTIY
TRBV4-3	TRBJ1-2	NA	ASSQDGGSSYGYT
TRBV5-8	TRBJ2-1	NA	ASTQTYYNEQF
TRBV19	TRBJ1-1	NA	ASTTYNRLNTEAF
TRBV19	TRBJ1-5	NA	ASNDRFSNQPQH
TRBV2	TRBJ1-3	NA	ASSATALSGNTIY
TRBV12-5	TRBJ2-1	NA	ASGLMLPL
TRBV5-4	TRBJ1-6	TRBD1	ASSRRGQGNSPLH
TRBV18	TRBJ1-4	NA	ASSPQSSGGEKLF
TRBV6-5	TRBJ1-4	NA	ASTQTGNEKLF
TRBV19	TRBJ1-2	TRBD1	ASSTSDRVGAYGYT
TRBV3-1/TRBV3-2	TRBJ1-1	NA	ASSPGSTVMNTEAF